Following are 5 T cell receptor beta chains from one sample sequenced in a study of cytomegalovirus exposure and HLA in healthy donors. This PCR relied on a set of 60 Vbeta primers and 13 Jbeta primers. Sequencing was performed with immunoSEQ multiplex PCR; in TCRdb, only in-frame clones are kept and a portion is missing. Its clone listing holds around 210,000 clones. The sequenced sample consisted of PBMCs. Receptors originate from a woman between 25 and 40 years old in good health and CMV-seropositive.

The rearrangement joins TRBV20-1 to TRBJ2-1; D gene unclear. Per germline, CDR1 DFQATT and CDR2 SNEGSKA (reference sequence). CDR3 length equals 11 residues. V lost 3 bases to trimming and J lost 7 bases, with 7 bases between them. CDR3 protein: CSASRVNEQFF. The CDR3 DNA follows: TGCAGTGCTAGTCGCGTTAATGAGCAGTTCTTC.

The V and J genes are TRBV6-1 and TRBJ2-2; weak D call: TRBD1 (6 bases). This CDR3 region has 13 residues. Germline V lookup: CDR1 MNHNS, CDR2 SASEGT. V lost 8 bases and J lost 3, with 10 bases in between. CDR3 loop: CASGGHHTGELFF. CDR3 sequence (DNA): TGTGCCAGCGGGGGACACCACACCGGGGAGCTGTTTTTT.

V is TRBV5-1 and J is TRBJ1-2; 7 bases match TRBD1. J was trimmed by 6 bases and V by 3 bases; bases with no gene match: 11. CDR3 length equals 15 residues. Germline CDR1 reads SGHRS; CDR2 reads YFSETQ. The CDR3 coding sequence is TGCGCCAGCAGCTCACTAGAAGGGGGCCGGAATGGCTACACCTTC. This translates into CASSSLEGGRNGYTF.

V usage is TRBV7-9 and J usage is TRBJ2-5; tentatively, D is TRBD2 (5 bases). The length of the CDR3 is 15 residues. Germline V lookup: CDR1 SEHNR, CDR2 FQNEAQ (reference sequence). Trimming removed 0 bases from V and 5 bases from J, with 13 bases in between. For the CDR3, the DNA is TGTGCCAGCAGCTTAGCGCTAGCTGGCTGGGAGACCCAGTACTTC. Amino acids: CASSLALAGWETQYF.

The chain couples TRBV18 to TRBJ1-1, with no clear D. Germline V CDR1 and CDR2: KGHSH, LQKENI. The CDR3 has 14 amino acids. Trimming cost V 1 base and J 2 bases, with 8 bases left between them. In nucleotides, the CDR3 is TGTGCCAGCTCACCACGGCTGGTTAACACTGAAGCTTTCTTT. Translating it yields CASSPRLVNTEAFF.